This T cell receptor beta chain originates from a study of blood T cell repertoires in COVID-19. Sequencing was performed with immunoSEQ multiplex PCR; in TCRdb, only in-frame clones are kept and a portion is missing. The sample comprises around 47,000 clones, about 87% of which are singletons, and roughly 3.7% rests with the top ten. The CDR3 extends over 17 amino acids. With V trimmed by 0 bases and J by 6 bases, 10 bases remained unmatched. The V gene's germline CDR1 is SGHAT and CDR2 FQNNGV. This TCR came from a man aged 35 to 55 with COVID-19, enrolled during active disease. V usage is TRBV11-2 and J usage is TRBJ2-3; the match to TRBD2 covers 9 bases. The sequencing sample was made of peripheral blood. The CDR3 nucleotides read TGTGCCAGCAGCTTAGATCGCCGCGGGAGGGCCTGGGATACGCAGTATTTT. Its protein product is CASSLDRRGRAWDTQYF.